The 11 T cell receptor beta chains listed next were all sequenced from one sample in a study of T-cell reconstitution after alpha-beta-depleted transplantation in children. TCRbeta library construction was performed incorporating unique molecular identifiers. MiXCR, applied by TCRdb to the PCR reads, yields one record per CDR3 protein. The sample has approximately 490,000 distinct CDR3 sequences; approximately 10% are singletons. This material consisted of PBMCs, taken before TCRalphabeta/CD19-depleted stem cell transplant. Receptor source: a child younger than 10 with inherited bone marrow failure, due to receive a stem cell transplant.

This clonotype was detected many times. V and J are TRBV6-5 and TRBJ2-5; D is perhaps TRBD2 (6 bases). CDR3 length: 16 residues. CDR1 is MNHEY and CDR2 is SVGAGI in the germline V gene. V lost 6 bases to trimming and J lost 2 bases, with 19 bases between them. CDR3 loop: CASRYGVAAPQETQYF. The CDR3 nucleotides read TGTGCCAGCAGATACGGGGTAGCGGCGCCACAAGAGACCCAGTACTTC.

This clonotype occurred many times. V usage is TRBV6-1 and J usage is TRBJ2-1; unclear D gene. CDR3 length: 13 amino acids. With 6 bases removed from V and 10 bases from J, the gap between germline ends came to 16 bases. The V gene's germline CDR1 is MNHNS and CDR2 SASEGT. CDR3 amino acids: CASSQGVTTEQFF. CDR3 nucleotide sequence: TGTGCCAGCAGCCAAGGCGTAACTACCGAGCAGTTCTTC.

This clonotype has just a few counts. This chain joins TRBV20-1 and TRBJ2-7, with D perhaps TRBD2 (6 bases). V gave up 0 bases and J gave up 1 base, with 16 bases separating them. Germline V gene lookup returns CDR1 DFQATT and CDR2 SNEGSKA (reference sequence). This CDR3 spans 16 amino acids. CDR3 loop: CSARENPPGGSYEQYF. CDR3 bases: TGCAGTGCTAGAGAAAACCCACCCGGAGGGTCCTACGAGCAGTACTTC.

There are many counts of this clonotype. J is TRBJ1-5 and V is TRBV4-1; D is perhaps TRBD1 (5 bases). Germline CDR1 reads MGHRA; CDR2 reads YSYEKL. V was clipped by 0 bases and J by 7 bases, with 10 bases between them. This CDR3 contains 14 residues. The CDR3 DNA sequence: TGCGCCAGCAGCCAAGAAAGGGGAATCCAGCCCCAGCATTTT. Its translation: CASSQERGIQPQHF.

This clonotype was counted between two and nine times. The genes are TRBV20-1 and TRBJ2-5; 7 nucleotides align to TRBD2. Germline trimming cut 1 base from V and 4 bases from J; bases unmatched to any gene: 12. Germline loops: CDR1 DFQATT, CDR2 SNEGSKA (reference sequence). There are 16 residues in the CDR3. The CDR3 region is CSARAAGAGGAETQYF. The CDR3 region has the DNA TGCAGTGCTAGAGCTGCGGGAGCTGGAGGGGCAGAGACCCAGTACTTC.

This clonotype was recorded many times. The rearrangement joins TRBV5-1 to TRBJ2-2; D is ambiguous. CDR1 is SGHRS, CDR2 YFSETQ, per germline. The CDR3 sequence is 14 residues long. Trimming took 3 bases from V and 2 from J, leaving 8 bases between them. CDR3: CASSWGSNTGELFF. CDR3 nucleotide sequence: TGCGCCAGCAGCTGGGGTTCAAACACCGGGGAGCTGTTTTTT.

This clonotype was seen ten or more times. The V gene is TRBV20-1, the J gene TRBJ2-1; TRBD2 matches at 9 bases. The length of the CDR3 is 14 residues. Germline V gives CDR1 DFQATT, CDR2 SNEGSKA (reference sequence). J lost 8 bases, V lost 5 bases, and 10 bases had no gene match. DNA of the CDR3: TGCAGTGCTTTAGCGGGAGTTAGGCCCTATGAGCAGTTCTTC. Its translation is CSALAGVRPYEQFF.

This clonotype was observed at least ten times. One junction end does not reproduce the germline sequence, and a read error may be involved. The chain employs TRBV7-2 and TRBJ2-2, with no clear D. CDR3 size: 14 residues. Germline CDR1 is SGHTA and CDR2 is FQGNSA. The CDR3 nucleotides read TGCGCCAGCAGCTTGGCACTAAACACCGGGGAGCTGTTTTTT. Its translation is CASSLALNTGELFF.

The J gene is TRBJ2-3, the V gene TRBV11-2, with D possibly matching TRBD2 (6 bases). Trimming cost V 2 bases and J 5 bases, with 14 bases left between them. Germline-derived CDR1 and CDR2 are SGHAT and FQNNGV. This CDR3 has 15 amino acids. This CDR3 reads CASSLSVTGEDTQYF. The DNA for the CDR3 is TGTGCCAGCAGCTTATCAGTCACGGGGGAAGATACGCAGTATTTT.

This clonotype was seen many times. The genes are TRBV7-2 and TRBJ2-1; 7 nucleotides match TRBD1. V lost 3 bases, J lost 8 bases, and 7 bases stayed unmatched. CDR1 is SGHTA, CDR2 FQGNSA, per germline. CDR3 size: 14 residues. CDR3 sequence: CASSFRQGEHEQFF. As DNA, the CDR3 is TGTGCCAGCAGCTTCCGACAGGGCGAGCATGAGCAGTTCTTC.

This clonotype showed up many times. The chain recombines TRBV12-3 or TRBV12-4 with TRBJ2-1, with TRBD1 identical over 11 bases. The CDR3 is 15 amino acids. The J segment lost 1 base and the V segment lost 6 bases, leaving 2 bases of the junction unmatched. CDR3 sequence: CASSRDRGSYNEQFF. The CDR3 DNA is TGTGCCAGCAGCCGGGACAGGGGGTCCTACAATGAGCAGTTCTTC.